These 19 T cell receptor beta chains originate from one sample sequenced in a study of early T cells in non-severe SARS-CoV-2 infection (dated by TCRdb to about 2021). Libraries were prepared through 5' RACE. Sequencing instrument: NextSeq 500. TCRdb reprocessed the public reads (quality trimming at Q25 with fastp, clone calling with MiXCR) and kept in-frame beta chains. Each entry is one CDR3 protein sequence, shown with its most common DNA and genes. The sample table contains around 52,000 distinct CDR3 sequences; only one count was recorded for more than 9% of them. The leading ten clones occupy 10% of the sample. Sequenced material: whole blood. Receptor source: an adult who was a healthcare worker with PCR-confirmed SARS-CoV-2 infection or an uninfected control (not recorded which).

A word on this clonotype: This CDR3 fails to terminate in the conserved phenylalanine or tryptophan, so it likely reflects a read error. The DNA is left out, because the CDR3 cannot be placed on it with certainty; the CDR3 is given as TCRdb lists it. This CDR3 is CSVADSLG. The chain carries TRBV29-1 and TRBJ1-1. With termini counted, the CDR3 has 8 amino acids. Germline V gives CDR1 SQVTM, CDR2 ANQGSEA.

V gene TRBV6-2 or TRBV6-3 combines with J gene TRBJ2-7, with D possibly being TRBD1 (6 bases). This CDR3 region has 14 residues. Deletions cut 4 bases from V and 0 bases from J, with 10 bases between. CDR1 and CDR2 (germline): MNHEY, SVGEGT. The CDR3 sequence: CASSSGGDSYEQYF. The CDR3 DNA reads TGTGCCAGCAGTTCTGGGGGCGACTCCTACGAGCAGTACTTC.

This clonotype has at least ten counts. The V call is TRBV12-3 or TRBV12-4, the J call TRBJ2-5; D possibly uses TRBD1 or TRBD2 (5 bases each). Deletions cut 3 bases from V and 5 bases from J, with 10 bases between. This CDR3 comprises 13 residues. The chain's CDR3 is CASSLGESETQYF. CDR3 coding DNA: TGTGCCAGCAGTTTGGGGGAGTCGGAGACCCAGTACTTC.

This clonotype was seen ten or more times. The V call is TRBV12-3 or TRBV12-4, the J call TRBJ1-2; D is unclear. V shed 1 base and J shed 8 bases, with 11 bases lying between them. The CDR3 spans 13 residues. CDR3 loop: CASSLVGKEGYTF. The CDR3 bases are TGTGCCAGCAGTTTAGTAGGGAAGGAAGGCTACACCTTC.

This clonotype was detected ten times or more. CDR3 in DNA: TGCAGCGTTCTTGGGCGGGGCGGTTATCGCACTGAAGCTTTCTTT. Protein sequence: CSVLGRGGYRTEAFF. The J gene is TRBJ1-1, the V gene TRBV29-1; D is perhaps TRBD1 (5 bases). V was pared by 5 bases and J by 4 bases, with 20 bases between. The germline V gene encodes CDR1 SQVTM and CDR2 ANQGSEA. This CDR3 is built from 15 residues.

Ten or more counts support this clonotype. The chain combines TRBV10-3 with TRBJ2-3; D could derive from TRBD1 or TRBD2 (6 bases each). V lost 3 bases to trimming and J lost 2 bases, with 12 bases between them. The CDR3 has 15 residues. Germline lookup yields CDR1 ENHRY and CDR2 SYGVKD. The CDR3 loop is CAISDGGLNTDTQYF. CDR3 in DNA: TGTGCCATCAGTGACGGGGGCCTTAACACAGATACGCAGTATTTT.

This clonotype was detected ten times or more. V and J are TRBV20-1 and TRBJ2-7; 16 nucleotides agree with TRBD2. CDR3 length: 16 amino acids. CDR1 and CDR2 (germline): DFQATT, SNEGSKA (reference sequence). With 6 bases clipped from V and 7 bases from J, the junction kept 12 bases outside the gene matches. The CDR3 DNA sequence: TGCAGTGCCCAAGGGACTAGCGGGGGGGAGGTATGGGAGCAGTACTTC. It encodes CSAQGTSGGEVWEQYF.

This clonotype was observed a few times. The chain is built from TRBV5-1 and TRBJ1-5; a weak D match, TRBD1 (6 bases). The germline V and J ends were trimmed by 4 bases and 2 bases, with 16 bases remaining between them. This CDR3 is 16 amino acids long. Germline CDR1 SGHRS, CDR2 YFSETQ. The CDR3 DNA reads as TGCGCCAGCAGCCTGGGGGCGGCAGGGGGCAATCAGCCCCAGCATTTT. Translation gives CASSLGAAGGNQPQHF.

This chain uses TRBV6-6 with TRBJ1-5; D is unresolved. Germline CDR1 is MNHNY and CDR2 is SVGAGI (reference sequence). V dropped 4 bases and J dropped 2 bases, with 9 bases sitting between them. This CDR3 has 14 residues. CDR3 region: CASSSGRRNQPQHF. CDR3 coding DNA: TGTGCCAGCAGTTCAGGACGGCGCAATCAGCCCCAGCATTTT.

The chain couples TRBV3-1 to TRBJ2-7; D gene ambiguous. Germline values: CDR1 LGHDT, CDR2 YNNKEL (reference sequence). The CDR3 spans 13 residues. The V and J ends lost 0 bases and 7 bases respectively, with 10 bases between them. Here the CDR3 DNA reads TGTGCCAGCAGCCAAGATGACGTGGGAGAGCAGTACTTC. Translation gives CASSQDDVGEQYF.

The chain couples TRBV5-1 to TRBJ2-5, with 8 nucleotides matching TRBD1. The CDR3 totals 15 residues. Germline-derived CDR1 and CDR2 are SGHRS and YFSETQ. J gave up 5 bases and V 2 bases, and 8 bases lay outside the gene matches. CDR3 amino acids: CASSFRTGLTETQYF. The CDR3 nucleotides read TGCGCCAGCAGCTTCCGGACAGGGCTTACGGAGACCCAGTACTTC.

CDR3 loop: CSVGPTRSYNEQFF. The CDR3 coding sequence is TGCAGCGTTGGCCCCACCCGCTCCTACAATGAGCAGTTCTTC. The V call is TRBV29-1, the J call TRBJ2-1; D is unresolved. In germline, CDR1 is SQVTM, CDR2 ANQGSEA. V shed 4 bases and J shed 0 bases, with 10 bases lying between them. This CDR3 spans 14 amino acids.

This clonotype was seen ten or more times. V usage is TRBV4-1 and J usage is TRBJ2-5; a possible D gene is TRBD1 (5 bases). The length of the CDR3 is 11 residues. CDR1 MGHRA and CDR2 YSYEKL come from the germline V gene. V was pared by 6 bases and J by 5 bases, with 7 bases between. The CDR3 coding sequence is TGCGCCAGCAGTAGGGGTGAGACCCAGTACTTC. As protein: CASSRGETQYF.

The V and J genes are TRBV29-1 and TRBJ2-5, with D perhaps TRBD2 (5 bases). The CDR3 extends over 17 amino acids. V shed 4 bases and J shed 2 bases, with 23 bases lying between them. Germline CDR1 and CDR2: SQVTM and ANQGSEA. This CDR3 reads CSVGMEPLRRGQETQYF. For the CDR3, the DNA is TGCAGCGTTGGGATGGAGCCCCTCCGACGGGGACAAGAGACCCAGTACTTC.

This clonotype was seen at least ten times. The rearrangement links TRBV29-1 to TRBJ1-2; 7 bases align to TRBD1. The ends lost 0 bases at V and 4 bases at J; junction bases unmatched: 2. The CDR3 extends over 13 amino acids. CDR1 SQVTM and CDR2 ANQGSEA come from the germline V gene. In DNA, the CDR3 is TGCAGCGTTGAAGATCAGGGGGTCTATGGCTACACCTTC. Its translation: CSVEDQGVYGYTF.

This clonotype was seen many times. The CDR3 nucleotides read TGTGCTACCCAGGGCGGGTTGGGGTACGAGCAGTACTTC. It codes for CATQGGLGYEQYF. The chain is built from TRBV28 and TRBJ2-7, with D perhaps TRBD1 or TRBD2 (5 bases each). CDR1 is MDHEN and CDR2 is SYDVKM in the germline V gene. CDR3 length equals 13 residues. The variable domain in full, with the rest retrieved from reference TRBV28 and TRBJ2-7, is DVKVTQSSRYLVKRTGEKVFLECVQDMDHENMFWYRQDPGLGLRLIYFSYDVKMKEKGDIPEGYSVSREKKERFSLILESASTNQTSMYLCATQGGLGYEQYFGPGTRLTVT.

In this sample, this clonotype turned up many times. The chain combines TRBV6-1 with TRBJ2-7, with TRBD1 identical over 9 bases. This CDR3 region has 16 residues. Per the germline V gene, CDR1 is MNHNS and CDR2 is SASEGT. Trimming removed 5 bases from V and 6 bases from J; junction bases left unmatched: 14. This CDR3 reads CASSTSYRTGVSEQYF. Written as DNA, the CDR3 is TGTGCCAGCAGTACAAGCTACCGGACAGGGGTAAGCGAGCAGTACTTC.

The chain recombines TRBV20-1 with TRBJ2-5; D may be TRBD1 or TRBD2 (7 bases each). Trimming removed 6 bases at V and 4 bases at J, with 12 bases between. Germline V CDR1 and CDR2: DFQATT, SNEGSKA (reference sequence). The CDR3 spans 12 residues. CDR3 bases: TGCAGTGCCCCAGGGGGGGTAGAGACCCAGTACTTC. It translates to CSAPGGVETQYF.

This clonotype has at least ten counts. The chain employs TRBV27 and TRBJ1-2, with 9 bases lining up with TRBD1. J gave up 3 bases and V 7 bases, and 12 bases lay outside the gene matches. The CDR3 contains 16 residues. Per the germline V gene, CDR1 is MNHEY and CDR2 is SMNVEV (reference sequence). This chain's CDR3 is CASTRTGEGNYYGYTF. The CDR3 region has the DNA TGTGCCAGCACCAGGACAGGGGAGGGCAATTACTATGGCTACACCTTC.